What follows are 8 T cell receptor beta chains derived from one specimen sequenced in a study of T cell responses to AZD1222 COVID-19 vaccine. The table came from immunoSEQ multiplex PCR; TCRdb's copy has only in-frame clones and leaves some out. The sample consists of around 130,000 clones, roughly nine tenths of them appearing once. The input for sequencing was peripheral blood, taken 28 days after the second AZD1222 dose. These receptors were taken from an adult who received the AZD1222 COVID-19 vaccine.

The V and J genes are TRBV15 and TRBJ2-3, with 8 bases lining up with TRBD2. The CDR3 contains 15 residues. CDR1 is LNHNV, CDR2 YYDKDF, per germline (reference sequence). Germline trimming cut 0 bases from V and 3 bases from J; bases unmatched to any gene: 2. Here the CDR3 reads CATSREAGETDTQYF. Here the CDR3 DNA reads TGTGCCACCAGCAGAGAAGCGGGAGAAACAGATACGCAGTATTTT.

The V gene is TRBV6-6, the J gene TRBJ1-5; 9 bases are a match to TRBD1. Losses at the gene ends were 11 bases for V and 5 bases for J; bases not matched to a gene: 4. The CDR3 sequence is 12 residues long. Germline V gives CDR1 MNHNY, CDR2 SVGAGI (reference sequence). CDR3 sequence reads: CASRQGDQPQHF. The CDR3 DNA sequence: TGTGCCTCGAGACAGGGGGATCAGCCCCAGCATTTT.

The V and J genes are TRBV5-1 and TRBJ2-2; no clear D. In germline, CDR1 is SGHRS, CDR2 YFSETQ. Trimming cost V 4 bases and J 7 bases, with 11 bases left between them. This CDR3 has 13 amino acids. This CDR3 reads CASSEDGHGELFF. The CDR3 DNA reads TGCGCCAGCAGCGAGGACGGTCACGGGGAGCTGTTTTTT.

In the case of this clone: In the same sample, other DNA sequences code for this CDR3. This chain connects TRBV29-1 to TRBJ1-1; the match to TRBD1 covers 9 bases. V lost 5 bases and J lost 1; bases outside the gene matches: 2. Germline values: CDR1 SQVTM, CDR2 ANQGSEA. This CDR3 region has 13 residues. DNA of the CDR3: TGCAGCGTTACGGGACAGGGGAACACTGAAGCTTTCTTT. Its protein product is CSVTGQGNTEAFF. The full variable domain, its missing parts supplied by reference TRBV29-1 and TRBJ1-1, is SAVISQKPSRDICQRGTSLTIQCQVDSQVTMMFWYRQQPGQSLTLIATANQGSEATYESGFVIDKFPISRPNLTFSTLTVSNMSPEDSSIYLCSVTGQGNTEAFFGQGTRLTVV.

CDR3 protein: CAMDWGTGPYSNQPQHF. The CDR3 region has the DNA TGTGCCATGGACTGGGGGACAGGGCCGTATAGCAATCAGCCCCAGCATTTT. The rearrangement uses TRBV30 and TRBJ1-5; 9 bases agree with TRBD1. Germline V gene data show CDR1 as GTSNPN and CDR2 as SVGIG (reference sequence). This CDR3 is built from 17 residues. Trimming at V came to 8 bases and at J to 0 bases, leaving 14 bases not matched to a gene.

This chain uses TRBV6-5 with TRBJ1-1; the match to TRBD1 covers 8 bases. After removal of 8 bases from V and 2 bases from J, the junction contained 4 bases not matched to a gene. Germline V gives CDR1 MNHEY, CDR2 SVGAGI. The CDR3 has 13 residues. CDR3 DNA: TGTGCCAGCCTCAGGGGGCTCAACACTGAAGCTTTCTTT. Its protein product is CASLRGLNTEAFF.

The rearrangement uses TRBV6-2 or TRBV6-3 and TRBJ2-7; the match to TRBD2 covers 8 bases. V was clipped by 2 bases and J by 4 bases; unmatched bases: 7. The CDR3 consists of 15 residues. Germline V CDR1 and CDR2: MNHEY, SVGEGT. CDR3 in DNA: TGTGCCAGCAGTTACAATTCCGGGAGGGCGTACGAGCAGTACTTC. Translating gives CASSYNSGRAYEQYF.

The chain employs TRBV6-5 and TRBJ1-2, with TRBD1 identical over 7 bases. The CDR3 has 13 residues. Germline V gene lookup returns CDR1 MNHEY and CDR2 SVGAGI. V trimming: 6 bases; J trimming: 1 base; junction bases outside the gene matches: 2. The DNA for the CDR3 is TGTGCCAGCAGCGACAGGGATAACTATGGCTACACCTTC. Translating it yields CASSDRDNYGYTF.